This T cell receptor beta chain was obtained from a study of shared clonotypes between healthy human individuals. Study-level findings and limits: Generally, estimated richness proved larger in naive subsets than it did in memory subsets. Clonotype sharing across four donors was observed for about 5.5% of naive CD4 clonotypes.

The CDR3 is 15 amino acids. After removal of 7 bases from V and 3 bases from J, the junction contained 13 bases not matched to a gene. CDR1 SGHRS and CDR2 YFSETQ come from the germline V gene. Note on this clone: Its antigen is not identified.

In the original workflow: Filtering differed, since immunoSEQ gave only junction sequences and no quality scores. Data came from immunoSEQ multiplex PCR; TCRdb stores just in-frame clones and leaves some out. That table is the source of V, J and clone size, and D and trimming were worked out from the DNA. Of approximately 98,000 clones listed, more than 65% were seen once; the top ten hold about 24%. This chain joins TRBV5-1 and TRBJ2-7, with TRBD1 matching 7 bases. This sequence originates from a woman in her twenties or thirties in good health. The sample consisted of memory CD8+ T cells sorted from blood. Regarding subset: CD45RO+ cells pooled with CCR7-negative TemRA cells. Here the CDR3 DNA reads TGCGCCAGCCGCTCAGGGGGATCCCATTACTACGAGCAGTACTTC. Translation: CASRSGGSHYYEQYF.